This is a list of T cell receptor beta chains from one sample in a study of blood T cell repertoires in COVID-19. Sequenced by immunoSEQ multiplex PCR; TCRdb stores in-frame clones only, minus some. The sample contains some 220,000 clones, 84% of which appear only once. The sequenced sample was peripheral blood. These receptors all stem from a woman in her fifties or sixties who had recovered from COVID-19. Both conserved end residues are part of each CDR3. The D gene is left open where the match is weak. Clone size appears in some rows only: once, few, many, or a class for an expanded clone.

NA,TRBV20-1,TRBJ1-1,NA,TGCAGTGCCCCTTCCGACACTGAAGCTTTCTTT,CSAPSDTEAFF
NA,TRBV25-1,TRBJ1-4,NA,TGTGCCAGCAGTGAAATGGCACCTAATGAAAAACTGTTTTTT,CASSEMAPNEKLFF
NA,TRBV4-1,TRBJ1-2,NA,TGCGCCAGCAGCCAAGGTGAACAGAACTATGGCTACACCTTC,CASSQGEQNYGYTF
NA,TRBV4-2,TRBJ1-2,NA,TGTGCCAGCAGCCACCTTAGCGGGCCCGGGCGTGGCTACACCTTC,CASSHLSGPGRGYTF
NA,TRBV6-1,TRBJ1-1,once,TGTGCCAGCAGTGAGGGGGGAATGGGTACTGAAGCTTTCTTT,CASSEGGMGTEAFF
NA,TRBV4-2,TRBJ1-1,NA,TGTGCCAGCAGCCGACAGCCGAACACTGAAGCTTTCTTT,CASSRQPNTEAFF
NA,TRBV7-3,TRBJ2-2,NA,TGTGCCAGCAGCCCCGGGGGAGTGGACACCGGGGAGCTGTTTTTT,CASSPGGVDTGELFF
NA,TRBV12-3/TRBV12-4,TRBJ1-1,NA,TGTGCCAGCAGTTTAGCGACACAGGGTGAAGCTTTCTTT,CASSLATQGEAFF
NA,TRBV25-1,TRBJ2-7,NA,TGTGCCAGCAGTGCTGGCGGCTACGAGCAGTACTTC,CASSAGGYEQYF
NA,TRBV12-5,TRBJ2-1,NA,TGTGCTAGTGGTTTACTGTTGATCTCCTACAATGAGCAGTTCTTC,CASGLLLISYNEQFF
NA,TRBV7-6,TRBJ2-3,NA,TGTGCCAGCAGCTTAGCCGGCGGTAGCACAGATACGCAGTATTTT,CASSLAGGSTDTQYF
TRBD1,TRBV15,TRBJ2-5,NA,TGTGCCACCAGCTCTTTCCCCCGACAGGGGCAAGAGACCCAGTACTTC,CATSSFPRQGQETQYF
NA,TRBV6-6,TRBJ2-7,few,TGTGCCAGCAGTTCGCTGTCGGGGATCGGCTCCTACGAGCAGTACTTC,CASSSLSGIGSYEQYF
NA,TRBV5-5,TRBJ2-7,NA,TGTGCCAGCAGCCGCGGGACAGTGGATTCCTACGAGCAGTACTTC,CASSRGTVDSYEQYF
TRBD1,TRBV30,TRBJ2-7,NA,TGTGCCTGGAGTAAAAACAGGGGGCGCGAGCAGTACTTC,CAWSKNRGREQYF
NA,TRBV20-1,TRBJ2-7,few,TGCAGTGCTAGCCGCGGGTACGAGCAGTACTTC,CSASRGYEQYF
NA,TRBV13,TRBJ1-2,once,TGTGCCAGCAGGCCGTTAACGGCTTCTAGGTATGGCTACACCTTC,CASRPLTASRYGYTF
NA,TRBV4-1,TRBJ2-3,NA,TGCGCCAGCAGCCAAGAAATGGGAGCAGATACGCAGTATTTT,CASSQEMGADTQYF
NA,TRBV9,TRBJ1-4,NA,TGTGCCAGCAGCACCCGACCTGTAGGGAGGGGTGAAAAACTGTTTTTT,CASSTRPVGRGEKLFF
NA,TRBV13,TRBJ2-3,once,TGTGCCAGCAGCAAACGACAGCTTAGCACAGATACGCAGTATTTT,CASSKRQLSTDTQYF
TRBD2,TRBV27,TRBJ2-5,NA,TGTGCCAGCAGTGGGGGTCCCCGCGGGGGTGGGACCCAGTACTTC,CASSGGPRGGGTQYF
NA,TRBV25-1,TRBJ1-1,NA,TGTGCCAGCAGTGAATTCTTCGTGGCAGACCTAACAGGTTCTGAAGCTTTCTTT,CASSEFFVADLTGSEAFF
NA,TRBV6-5,TRBJ2-5,NA,TGTGCCAGCAGTCCGTCCAGGTGGATACAAGAGACCCAGTACTTC,CASSPSRWIQETQYF
TRBD1,TRBV18,TRBJ2-3,NA,TGTGCCAGCTCACGAAACAGGGGACCAGATACGCAGTATTTT,CASSRNRGPDTQYF
NA,TRBV5-1,TRBJ1-1,NA,TGCGCCAGCAGCGGAACCGAGGAGGCGACTGAAGCTTTCTTT,CASSGTEEATEAFF
NA,TRBV19,TRBJ1-2,NA,TGTGCCAGTAGTAGGCAGGCCTTTGACTATGGCTACACCTTC,CASSRQAFDYGYTF
TRBD1,TRBV9,TRBJ2-1,NA,TGTGCCAGCAGCGTAGCGGGACAGGTATACAATGAGCAGTTCTTC,CASSVAGQVYNEQFF
TRBD1,TRBV29-1,TRBJ2-3,NA,TGCAGCGTTGCCACCGGGACAGGGGCAGATACGCAGTATTTT,CSVATGTGADTQYF
TRBD2,TRBV4-1,TRBJ2-3,few,TGCGCCAGCAGCCAAGATGTAGCGGGGGGACAAGATACGCAGTATTTT,CASSQDVAGGQDTQYF
TRBD2,TRBV27,TRBJ2-5,NA,TGTGCCAGCAGTTTATTGGGTAGCGGGGTAGGAGAGACCCAGTACTTC,CASSLLGSGVGETQYF
NA,TRBV29-1,TRBJ1-6,NA,TGCAGCGTTAGGAGCTCCTATAATTCACCCCTCCACTTT,CSVRSSYNSPLHF
TRBD2,TRBV10-3,TRBJ2-7,NA,TGTGCCATCAAGGCGGGGGGGCCCGACGAGCAGTACTTC,CAIKAGGPDEQYF
NA,TRBV19,TRBJ1-2,NA,TGTGCCAGTAGTATCGCAGTTTCTAACTATGGCTACACCTTC,CASSIAVSNYGYTF
TRBD1,TRBV5-1,TRBJ1-5,NA,TGCGCCAGCAGCGGGACAGGGGGCGATCAGCCCCAGCATTTT,CASSGTGGDQPQHF
TRBD1,TRBV29-1,TRBJ1-4,NA,TGCAGCGCGGGACAGTCAGTTACTAATGAAAAACTGTTTTTT,CSAGQSVTNEKLFF
TRBD1,TRBV5-4,TRBJ2-3,NA,TGTGCCAGCAGCTTACTACGAGGAGGTGCTGGGACAGCCACAGATACGCAGTATTTT,CASSLLRGGAGTATDTQYF
NA,TRBV9,TRBJ2-7,NA,TGTGCCAGCAGCCCGCGGACTCCACCCTACGAGCAGTACTTC,CASSPRTPPYEQYF
NA,TRBV19,TRBJ2-1,NA,TGTGCCAGTGCCCCGGACACCTACAATGAGCAGTTCTTC,CASAPDTYNEQFF
NA,TRBV29-1,TRBJ1-1,NA,TGCAGCGTTGGCTCAGGGGTTGACACTGAAGCTTTCTTT,CSVGSGVDTEAFF
TRBD1,TRBV18,TRBJ2-7,NA,TGTGCCAGCTCACCGGGACAGAACTACGAGCAGTACTTC,CASSPGQNYEQYF
TRBD2,TRBV28,TRBJ2-1,NA,TGTGCCAGCAGCCCCTTGGGAGGGCGGGGGGACTCCTACAATGAGCAGTTCTTC,CASSPLGGRGDSYNEQFF
TRBD2,TRBV7-8,TRBJ2-1,NA,TGTGCCCGAGTAGCGGGGGACTACAATGAGCAGTTCTTC,CARVAGDYNEQFF
NA,TRBV5-6,TRBJ2-1,NA,TGTGCCAGCAGCTTGGTGGGGCTTAGGAATGAGCAGTTCTTC,CASSLVGLRNEQFF
TRBD1,TRBV10-3,TRBJ1-2,NA,TGTGCCATCAGTGAACTGGCGGGACAGGGGTATGGCTACACCTTC,CAISELAGQGYGYTF
NA,TRBV4-1,TRBJ1-5,once,TGCGCCAGCAGTACAGGGTACGGCAATCAGCCCCAGCATTTT,CASSTGYGNQPQHF
TRBD2,TRBV10-3,TRBJ2-7,NA,TGTGCCATCAGCGACAGGACATCCGGACTAGCGGGGACCTACGAGCAGTACTTC,CAISDRTSGLAGTYEQYF
TRBD2,TRBV7-2,TRBJ2-2,NA,TGTGCCAGCACCCCGAGGGCGGGGGGGGAGGACACCGGGGAGCTGTTTTTT,CASTPRAGGEDTGELFF
NA,TRBV5-4,TRBJ1-1,NA,TGTGCCAGCAGCATACAGGGAGTCCGGAACACTGAAGCTTTCTTT,CASSIQGVRNTEAFF